This T cell receptor (beta chain) was identified during a study of blood T cell repertoires in COVID-19. The junction had 6 bases not matched to a gene; V was cut back by 0 bases and J by 5 bases. Germline values: CDR1 LNHDA, CDR2 SQIVND (reference sequence). The CDR3 covers 16 residues. Sequenced by immunoSEQ multiplex PCR; TCRdb stores in-frame clones only, minus some. Seen here are approximately 150,000 clones, around nine tenths observed once, and the top ten hold around 2.1%. Sequenced material: peripheral blood. The receptor comes from a man between 65 and 85 years old with active COVID-19. The rearrangement links TRBV19 to TRBJ2-3, with 9 bases matching TRBD2. CDR3 residues: CASSIDRGAGGDTQYF. The CDR3 DNA reads as TGTGCCAGTAGTATAGATCGAGGAGCGGGAGGAGATACGCAGTATTTT. Full variable domain (rest looked up from reference TRBV19 and TRBJ2-3): DGGITQSPKYLFRKEGQNVTLSCEQNLNHDAMYWYRQDPGQGLRLIYYSQIVNDFQKGDIAEGYSVSREKKESFPLTVTSAQKNPTAFYLCASSIDRGAGGDTQYFGPGTRLTVL.